This TCR beta chain was captured by sequencing in a study of OX40 agonist ivuxolimab in advanced cancers. Germline V lookup: CDR1 SGHTA, CDR2 FQGTGA. This CDR3 has 16 amino acids. The trim removed 2 bases at V and 4 bases at J, leaving 6 bases unmatched. Assay: immunoSEQ multiplex PCR; the TCRdb copy retains only in-frame clones and omits some. The sample contains tens of thousands of clones, 75% to 95% of which appear only once. This sample comprised CD4+ or CD8+ T cells sorted from blood, obtained in a trial of the OX40 agonist ivuxolimab. The chain has TRBV7-3 and TRBJ2-2; 8 nucleotides agree with TRBD1. The sequence was obtained from an adult with an advanced solid tumor such as melanoma, head and neck, liver or kidney cancer. The CDR3 DNA reads as TGTGCCAGCAGCTTATCGCCAGGGGGCGCCACCGGGGAGCTGTTTTTT. This gives the protein CASSLSPGGATGELFF.